This TCR beta chain appears in the sequencing data of a study of CD8+ T cells in alopecia areata. The overall study: Those treated were given oral tofacitinib at 5 to 10 mg twice daily. Findings and caveats of the study: Lesional tissue from the scalp (especially in alopecia totalis/universalis) showed higher clonality than normal scalp.

As part of sample collection, lesional scalp punch biopsies and peripheral blood were taken from alopecia areata patients. Investigators sorted PBMCs to obtain both CD4+ and CD8+ T cells. Per the germline V gene, CDR1 is LGHNA and CDR2 is YNFKEQ. Germline trimming cut 0 bases from V and 4 bases from J; bases unmatched to any gene: 4. The CDR3 runs 16 residues. RNA extraction was followed by reverse transcription into cDNA, which acted as the sequencing template. Profiled with immunoSEQ multiplex PCR; TCRdb holds only in-frame clones, not every one. Here the sample spans about 180,000 clones, about 72% being singletons. A note on this clone: The antigen remains undetermined.

This clonotype was obtained from a human donor with alopecia areata. The rearrangement uses TRBV4-2 and TRBJ2-3, with 10 bases matching TRBD2. The sequencing used CD8+ T cells sorted from blood, collected at week 0. CDR3 sequence reads: CASSQDWSGGADTQYF. CDR3 bases: TGTGCCAGCAGCCAAGATTGGAGCGGGGGGGCAGATACGCAGTATTTT.